This T cell receptor beta chain was sequenced during a study of identical twins. General study findings and limits: Conclusions were drawn cross-sectionally by statistical analysis, without following the same donors. Whereas memory repertoires showed no such difference, abundant cord blood beta clonotypes carried fewer insertions.

A template switching step contributed a universal primer site, while unique molecular identifiers were present in the cDNA. TCRdb ran MiXCR on the 5' RACE reads and lists one entry per CDR3 protein. The data contain 1.5 million to 2 million distinct CDR3 sequences, about 32% of them singletons. This clonotype turned up a few times. Its specificity is not known. The CDR3 spans 18 residues. After removal of 7 bases from V and 0 bases from J, the junction contained 10 bases not matched to a gene. Per the germline V gene, CDR1 is SEHNR and CDR2 is FQNEAQ (reference sequence). The J gene is TRBJ2-3, the V gene TRBV7-9; 13 positions agree with TRBD2. The source material was cord blood. The sequence came from a newborn girl in good health. CDR3 bases: TGTGCCAGCAATAAGGGACTAGCGGGGTTCACTAGCACAGATACGCAGTATTTT. It yields the protein CASNKGLAGFTSTDTQYF.